This T cell receptor (beta chain) was recorded in a study of identical twins. Between the trimmed V and J ends, which lost 2 bases and 5 bases, there was a span of 9 bases. Germline lookup yields CDR1 LNHDA and CDR2 SQIVND (reference sequence). The CDR3 consists of 13 residues. There are many counts of this clonotype. One entry per CDR3 protein results from TCRdb running MiXCR on the 5' RACE reads. Of fewer than 650,000 distinct CDR3 sequences listed, 9.5% to 10% are singletons. This same sample was also taken into another study, of yellow fever vaccine responses in identical twins.

Sample: PBMCs. The clonotype was recovered from a young woman in good health. The V and J genes are TRBV19 and TRBJ2-5; D gene ambiguous. The CDR3 DNA reads as TGTGCCAGTAGTATAAACGTTCGGGAGACCCAGTACTTC. As protein: CASSINVRETQYF.